The following is a TCR beta chain sequence with its context. Antigen: not known. The data belong to a study of breast tumors, draining lymph nodes, adjacent tissues. Points from the study as a whole: Tumor and nontumor repertoires were significantly more similar in luminal-like than in basal-like breast cancer.

TCRdb processed the multiplex PCR reads anew with MiXCR; each CDR3 protein has one entry. The sample has around 170,000 distinct CDR3 sequences, approximately 30% seen once; the top ten hold around 4.5%. The CDR3 loop spans 17 amino acids. With 1 base removed from V and 2 bases from J, the gap between germline ends came to 16 bases. CDR1 and CDR2 from the germline V gene are SGHTA and FQGNSA. Breast cancer patients provided tissue from their axillary draining lymph nodes. The receptor comes from a female donor with breast cancer. Some clones in this sample may be carry-over from other donors' samples. The rearrangement links TRBV7-2 to TRBJ2-3; TRBD2 might be the D (7 bases). The material sequenced was axillary lymph node tissue. CDR3: CASSLGLGGQYTDTQYF. Written as DNA, the CDR3 is TGTGCCAGCAGCTTAGGTCTGGGGGGGCAGTACACAGATACGCAGTATTTT.